The next 12 T cell receptor beta chains were all read from a single sample in a study of beta chain features in type 1 diabetes. All of the isolated RNA was reverse transcribed, so expressed TCRB transcripts were sequenced. TCRdb keeps only in-frame clones here, not all; method: immunoSEQ multiplex PCR. The data show some 330,000 clones, with roughly 11% seen just once and roughly 0.016% held by the top ten. The specimen was naive CD4+ T cells from blood. These receptors were taken from a woman aged 25 to 39 in good health.

A few counts support this clone. The chain recombines TRBV7-6 with TRBJ2-3, with D perhaps matching TRBD2 (5 bases). Trimming shortened V by 1 base and J by 5 bases, and 16 bases separated the two germline ends. The CDR3 consists of 16 residues. CDR1 and CDR2 (germline): SGHVS, FNYEAQ. The CDR3 reads CASSLGLAVNRDTQYF. DNA of the CDR3: TGTGCCAGCAGCTTAGGCCTAGCTGTCAATCGAGATACGCAGTATTTT.

This clone was seen more than once but under ten times. The rearrangement links TRBV6-6 to TRBJ2-2; tentatively, D is TRBD2 (5 bases). The CDR3 totals 14 residues. Germline values: CDR1 MNHNY, CDR2 SVGAGI (reference sequence). V dropped 6 bases and J dropped 8 bases, with 16 bases sitting between them. The DNA for the CDR3 is TGTGCCAGCAGCCCGAGACCAGGCGGGGGGGAGCTGTTTTTT. The encoded protein is CASSPRPGGGELFF.

This clone was detected a few times. The chain couples TRBV9 to TRBJ2-3; D is uncertain. Trimming removed 2 bases from V and 2 bases from J, with 9 bases in between. Germline assignment: CDR1 SGDLS and CDR2 YYNGEE. CDR3 size: 14 residues. The CDR3 reads CASSVTTATDTQYF. In nucleotides, the CDR3 is TGTGCCAGCAGCGTCACAACAGCCACAGATACGCAGTATTTT.

This clone was detected only a few times. This sequence joins TRBV5-4 and TRBJ2-5, with TRBD2 matching 8 bases. Germline V gives CDR1 SGHNT, CDR2 YYREEE (reference sequence). The V and J ends lost 0 bases and 4 bases, in that order; junction bases with no gene match: 8. This CDR3 spans 16 amino acids. The DNA for the CDR3 is TGTGCCAGCAGCTTGGAAAACGGGAGGGCCCCAGAGACCCAGTACTTC. Amino acids: CASSLENGRAPETQYF.

The V gene is TRBV6-5, the J gene TRBJ1-2, with 7 bases lining up with TRBD1. The junction had 2 bases not matched to a gene; V was cut back by 6 bases and J by 4 bases. The CDR3 totals 12 residues. Germline CDR1 reads MNHEY; CDR2 reads SVGAGI. The CDR3 loop reads CASSRDSYGYTF. CDR3 bases: TGTGCCAGCAGCCGGGACAGCTATGGCTACACCTTC.

This clone was seen a handful of times. Here the CDR3 reads CASSLLTGETYEQYF. The DNA for the CDR3 is TGTGCCAGCAGTTTATTAACGGGAGAAACCTACGAGCAGTACTTC. J is TRBJ2-7 and V is TRBV27; a possible D gene is TRBD2 (6 bases). CDR1 MNHEY and CDR2 SMNVEV come from the germline V gene (reference sequence). The CDR3 extends over 15 amino acids. Trimming left V 1 base short and J 2 bases short, with 12 bases between.

The rearrangement links TRBV29-1 to TRBJ2-7; TRBD2 agrees at 8 bases. Germline CDR1 is SQVTM and CDR2 is ANQGSEA. The CDR3 runs 13 residues. V gave up 5 bases and J gave up 0 bases; unmatched junction bases: 3. The CDR3 nucleotides read TGCAGCGTTAGCGGGAGATACTCCTACGAGCAGTACTTC. Protein sequence: CSVSGRYSYEQYF.

This chain connects TRBV7-3 to TRBJ2-3; the D gene is possibly TRBD1 (5 bases). In germline, CDR1 is SGHTA, CDR2 FQGTGA. The V gene lost 2 bases and the J gene lost 1 base, with 10 bases spanning the gap. CDR3 length equals 15 residues. The CDR3 is CASSLAGLGTDTQYF. The CDR3 nucleotides read TGTGCCAGCAGCTTAGCAGGGTTGGGCACAGATACGCAGTATTTT. The full variable domain, rest sourced from reference TRBV7-3 and TRBJ2-3, is GAGVSQTPSNKVTEKGKYVELRCDPISGHTALYWYRQSLGQGPEFLIYFQGTGAADDSGLPNDRFFAVRPEGSVSTLKIQRTERGDSAVYLCASSLAGLGTDTQYFGPGTRLTVL.

The rearrangement links TRBV27 to TRBJ2-2; 9 nucleotides agree with TRBD2. Per the germline V gene, CDR1 is MNHEY and CDR2 is SMNVEV (reference sequence). V trimming: 5 bases; J trimming: 0 bases; junction bases outside the gene matches: 13. The CDR3 loop spans 19 amino acids. This CDR3 reads CASSPGLWREGANTGELFF. In DNA, the CDR3 is TGTGCCAGCAGTCCCGGACTTTGGCGGGAGGGGGCGAACACCGGGGAGCTGTTTTTT.

V gene TRBV10-3 combines with J gene TRBJ2-5, with 7 bases matching TRBD1. V lost 5 bases, J lost 1 base, and 1 base stayed unmatched. CDR1 ENHRY and CDR2 SYGVKD come from the germline V gene. This CDR3 is 13 amino acids long. The CDR3 reads CAISWDSQETQYF. DNA of the CDR3: TGTGCCATCAGTTGGGACAGCCAAGAGACCCAGTACTTC.

V gene TRBV7-2 combines with J gene TRBJ1-3; D is ambiguous. In germline, CDR1 is SGHTA, CDR2 FQGNSA. CDR3 size: 15 residues. Trimming removed 0 bases at V and 0 bases at J, with 6 bases between. The CDR3 is CASSLAQVSGNTIYF. In nucleotides, the CDR3 is TGTGCCAGCAGCTTAGCGCAGGTCTCTGGAAACACCATATATTTT.

This clone has a handful of counts. The chain combines TRBV11-3 with TRBJ1-1; perhaps TRBD1 as D (6 bases). Looked up from germline, CDR1 is SGHNT and CDR2 is YENEEA. The ends were cut back, 5 bases at V and 0 bases at J, with 7 bases in the middle. This CDR3 spans 13 amino acids. The DNA of the CDR3 is TGTGCCAGCAGCAGGGGGATGAACACTGAAGCTTTCTTT. Translated, it gives CASSRGMNTEAFF.